What follows are 23 T cell receptor beta chains derived from one specimen sequenced in a study of shared clonotypes between healthy human individuals. CD45RO-negative CD8 cells positively selected for CCR7 made up the naive population, which excluded terminally differentiated effector memory CD45RA+ cells. Libraries were prepared by immunoSEQ multiplex PCR; TCRdb keeps only in-frame clonotypes and omits some of them. The sample has hundreds of thousands of clones, 96% seen once; the top ten hold roughly 0.12%. The sequenced material came from naive CD8+ T cells sorted from blood. Receptor source: a woman under 40 in good health.

The V and J genes are TRBV29-1 and TRBJ2-7; D is possibly TRBD2 (7 bases). V was shortened by 6 bases and J by 0 bases, with 18 bases between the two germline ends. There are 15 residues in the CDR3. The germline gives CDR1 SQVTM, CDR2 ANQGSEA. CDR3 bases: TGCAGCGTAGGGGGGGGGCGGAAGAGCTCCTACGAGCAGTACTTC. Protein: CSVGGGRKSSYEQYF.

In this sample, this clone turned up once. J is TRBJ2-7 and V is TRBV27, with 8 nucleotides matching TRBD2. Germline V gene lookup returns CDR1 MNHEY and CDR2 SMNVEV (reference sequence). Unmatched junction bases numbered 5, after V lost 2 bases and J lost 2 bases. This CDR3 contains 15 residues. CDR3 residues: CASSLGSGTTYEQYF. The CDR3 DNA reads TGTGCCAGCAGTTTAGGTAGCGGGACTACCTACGAGCAGTACTTC.

J is TRBJ2-5 and V is TRBV4-2, with 10 bases lining up with TRBD1. Per the germline V gene, CDR1 is LGHNA and CDR2 is YNFKEQ. The V gene end was trimmed by 4 bases and the J gene end by 1 base; junction bases not matched to a gene: 24. This CDR3 spans 22 amino acids. CDR3 bases: TGTGCCAGCAGCCGGGCGATAACCGGGACAGGGGTTGACGGGCTCAGCCAAGAGACCCAGTACTTC. Its translation: CASSRAITGTGVDGLSQETQYF.

The chain links TRBV29-1 to TRBJ2-1; 9 bases align to TRBD2. Germline V gene data show CDR1 as SQVTM and CDR2 as ANQGSEA. V lost 1 base and J lost 7; bases outside the gene matches: 8. The CDR3 is 15 residues long. The CDR3 is CSVEGARLAANEQFF. The CDR3 nucleotides are TGCAGCGTTGAAGGGGCTAGACTAGCGGCGAATGAGCAGTTCTTC.

This clone was observed a handful of times. The V gene is TRBV4-1, the J gene TRBJ1-1, with D unresolved. The CDR3 length is 13 residues. CDR1 is MGHRA and CDR2 is YSYEKL in the germline V gene. V lost 3 bases and J lost 1, with 6 bases in between. The CDR3 spells CASSHTQNTEAFF. CDR3 coding DNA: TGCGCCAGCAGCCATACACAGAACACTGAAGCTTTCTTT.

The CDR3 DNA sequence: TGTGCCAGCAGTCCGATGGGACTAGCGGGAGTTAGAGAGACCCAGTACTTC. It encodes CASSPMGLAGVRETQYF. The gene calls are TRBV27 and TRBJ2-5, with 14 positions matching TRBD2. Trimming removed 5 bases from V and 4 bases from J; junction bases left unmatched: 9. CDR3 size: 17 residues. CDR1 and CDR2 (germline): MNHEY, SMNVEV (reference sequence).

The rearrangement uses TRBV7-8 and TRBJ2-3; D is possibly TRBD1 or TRBD2 (5 bases each). Germline V gene sequence: CDR1 SGHVS, CDR2 FQNEAQ. The CDR3 has 16 residues. Trimming left V 3 bases short and J 0 bases short, with 13 bases between. CDR3 nucleotide sequence: TGTGCCAGCAGCTTGGGGGACCGCCGGAGCACAGATACGCAGTATTTT. Residues: CASSLGDRRSTDTQYF.

A remark on this clone: Other nucleotide sequences from this sample produce the same CDR3. V usage is TRBV28 and J usage is TRBJ1-5, with a possible D match to TRBD1 (6 bases). The V gene lost 2 bases and the J gene lost 2 bases, with 10 bases spanning the gap. Germline CDR1 MDHEN, CDR2 SYDVKM. The CDR3 spans 15 residues. Here the CDR3 reads CASSLQGWGNQPQHF. The CDR3 DNA reads TGTGCCAGCAGTTTACAGGGGTGGGGCAATCAGCCCCAGCATTTT.

CDR3 sequence: CASTPAGGHYEQYF. CDR3 in DNA: TGTGCCAGCACCCCAGCGGGAGGGCACTACGAGCAGTACTTC. J is TRBJ2-7 and V is TRBV7-9; 10 bases fit TRBD2. The CDR3 spans 14 residues. Germline V CDR1 and CDR2: SEHNR, FQNEAQ (reference sequence). With 7 bases clipped from V and 3 bases from J, the junction kept 6 bases outside the gene matches.

The chain is built from TRBV27 and TRBJ2-1, with 12 bases that match TRBD2. V was clipped by 0 bases and J by 0 bases; unmatched bases: 3. Germline V gives CDR1 MNHEY, CDR2 SMNVEV (reference sequence). This CDR3 spans 18 amino acids. CDR3 bases: TGTGCCAGCAGTTTATCCCAGACTAGCGGGGGCTCCTACAATGAGCAGTTCTTC. Its protein is CASSLSQTSGGSYNEQFF.

CDR3 sequence (DNA): TGCGCCGGCGCCTTCGGCTCCTACAATGAGCAGTTCTTC. Translating gives CAGAFGSYNEQFF. The chain carries TRBV10-1 and TRBJ2-1; D ambiguous. The length of the CDR3 is 13 residues. From germline, CDR1 is WNHNN and CDR2 SYGVQD (reference sequence). V was cut by 11 bases and J by 0 bases, with 11 bases left in between.

This chain links TRBV10-1 with TRBJ1-1, with 11 bases that match TRBD1. This CDR3 has 16 amino acids. The V gene end was trimmed by 2 bases and the J gene end by 6 bases; junction bases not matched to a gene: 8. Germline CDR1 WNHNN, CDR2 SYGVQD (reference sequence). The CDR3 protein is CASSERDRGIEAEAFF. Here the CDR3 DNA reads TGCGCCAGCAGTGAGCGGGACAGGGGGATAGAGGCTGAAGCTTTCTTT.

The CDR3 DNA sequence: TGTGCCAGCAGCCAAGGGGGCGGGAGCTCCTACAATGAGCAGTTCTTC. Residues: CASSQGGGSSYNEQFF. The chain couples TRBV4-2 to TRBJ2-1; TRBD2 matches 7 bases. Trimming removed 1 base from V and 0 bases from J; junction bases left unmatched: 3. The CDR3 extends over 16 amino acids. CDR1 is LGHNA and CDR2 is YNFKEQ in the germline V gene.

The V and J genes are TRBV27 and TRBJ1-5, with D unresolved. This CDR3 region has 15 residues. V gave up 0 bases and J gave up 0 bases, with 6 bases separating them. Per the germline V gene, CDR1 is MNHEY and CDR2 is SMNVEV (reference sequence). CDR3 in amino acids: CASSLSDGSNQPQHF. Written as DNA, the CDR3 is TGTGCCAGCAGTTTATCCGACGGTAGCAATCAGCCCCAGCATTTT.

The V gene is TRBV4-1, the J gene TRBJ2-5; perhaps TRBD2 as D (6 bases). The V and J ends lost 1 base and 5 bases respectively, with 17 bases between them. There are 16 residues in the CDR3. CDR1 is MGHRA, CDR2 YSYEKL, per germline. The CDR3 DNA is TGCGCCAGCAGCCAAGCCCCCTGGGGTAGCGGCGAGACCCAGTACTTC. Translating gives CASSQAPWGSGETQYF.

This chain links TRBV27 with TRBJ2-5; no clear D. Gene TRBJ2-7 matches the end of the DNA better, so the J call may be wrong. The CDR3 has 12 residues. Germline V lookup: CDR1 MNHEY, CDR2 SMNVEV (reference sequence). The CDR3 DNA reads TGTGCCAGCAGTTTTGTTAACGGCGAGCAGTACTTC. Translation: CASSFVNGEQYF.

J is TRBJ2-1 and V is TRBV19, with D perhaps matching TRBD2 (5 bases). V was clipped by 7 bases and J by 2 bases, with 15 bases between them. CDR3 length equals 15 residues. Germline V gives CDR1 LNHDA, CDR2 SQIVND (reference sequence). The CDR3, as DNA: TGTGCCAGTAAGATGGGCGGGTGGACCTACAATGAGCAGTTCTTC. Its protein is CASKMGGWTYNEQFF.

The J gene is TRBJ2-2, the V gene TRBV25-1; D remains ambiguous. V lost 11 bases, J lost 4 bases, and 8 bases lay in between. Germline assignment: CDR1 MGHDK and CDR2 SYGVNS. The CDR3 consists of 11 residues. In DNA form, the CDR3 reads TGTGCCTCCACCGGCACCGGGGAGCTGTTTTTT. Amino acid sequence: CASTGTGELFF.

The chain joins TRBV28 to TRBJ2-7, with 10 bases matching TRBD2. J lost 7 bases, V lost 3 bases, and 6 bases had no gene match. Germline V gene lookup returns CDR1 MDHEN and CDR2 SYDVKM. This CDR3 has 14 amino acids. The CDR3, as DNA: TGTGCCAGCAGTTTCCTAGCGGGAGCGGGTGAGCAGTACTTC. Translation gives CASSFLAGAGEQYF.

V gene TRBV27 combines with J gene TRBJ2-1, with D perhaps matching TRBD2 (5 bases). Trimming shortened V by 7 bases and J by 4 bases, and 17 bases separated the two germline ends. Germline V CDR1 and CDR2: MNHEY, SMNVEV (reference sequence). The length of the CDR3 is 15 residues. The DNA of the CDR3 is TGTGCCAGCACCTTTATAGCGAATGTATACAATGAGCAGTTCTTC. It yields the protein CASTFIANVYNEQFF.

The rearrangement uses TRBV28 and TRBJ1-2; 10 nucleotides align to TRBD1. The length of the CDR3 is 14 residues. CDR1 is MDHEN, CDR2 SYDVKM, per germline. After removal of 5 bases from V and 5 bases from J, the junction contained 5 bases not matched to a gene. The DNA for the CDR3 is TGTGCCAGCAGTGGGGACAGGGGCAGATATGGCTACACCTTC. Its translation is CASSGDRGRYGYTF.

The genes are TRBV27 and TRBJ2-7, with D possibly matching TRBD2 (6 bases). Germline V gene lookup returns CDR1 MNHEY and CDR2 SMNVEV (reference sequence). Between the trimmed V and J ends, which lost 7 bases and 1 base, there was a span of 17 bases. The CDR3 loop spans 15 amino acids. This chain's CDR3 is CASTTKDGTSYEQYF. The CDR3 DNA follows: TGTGCCAGCACCACGAAGGACGGGACTTCCTACGAGCAGTACTTC.

V gene TRBV2 combines with J gene TRBJ1-2; TRBD1 aligns across 11 bases. The V and J ends lost 1 base and 10 bases, in that order; junction bases with no gene match: 2. Germline assignment: CDR1 SNHLY and CDR2 FYNNEI. The CDR3 runs 13 residues. CDR3 residues: CASSEGTGGFYTF. The CDR3 coding sequence is TGTGCCAGCAGTGAAGGGACAGGGGGCTTCTACACCTTC.